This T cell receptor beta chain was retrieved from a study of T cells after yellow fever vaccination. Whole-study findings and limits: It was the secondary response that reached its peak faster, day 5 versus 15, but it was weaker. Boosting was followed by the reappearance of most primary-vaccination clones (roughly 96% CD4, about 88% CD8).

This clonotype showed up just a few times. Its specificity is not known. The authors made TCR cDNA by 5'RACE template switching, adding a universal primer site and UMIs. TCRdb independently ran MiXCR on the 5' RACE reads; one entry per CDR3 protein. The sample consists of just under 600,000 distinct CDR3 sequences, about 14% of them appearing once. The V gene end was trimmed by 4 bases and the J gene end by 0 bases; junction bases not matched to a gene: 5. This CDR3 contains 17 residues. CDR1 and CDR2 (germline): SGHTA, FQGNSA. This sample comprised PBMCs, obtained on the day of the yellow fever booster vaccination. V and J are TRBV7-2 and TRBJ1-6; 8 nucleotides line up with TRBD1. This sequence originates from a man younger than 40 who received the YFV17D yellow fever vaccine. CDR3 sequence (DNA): TGTGCCAGCAGCTCCGGGACAGGAAGCTCCTATAATTCACCCCTCCACTTT. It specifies CASSSGTGSSYNSPLHF. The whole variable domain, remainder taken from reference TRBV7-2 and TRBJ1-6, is GAGVSQSPSNKVTEKGKDVELRCDPISGHTALYWYRQSLGQGLEFLIYFQGNSAPDKSGLPSDRFSAERTGGSVSTLTIQRTQQEDSAVYLCASSSGTGSSYNSPLHFGNGTRLTVT.